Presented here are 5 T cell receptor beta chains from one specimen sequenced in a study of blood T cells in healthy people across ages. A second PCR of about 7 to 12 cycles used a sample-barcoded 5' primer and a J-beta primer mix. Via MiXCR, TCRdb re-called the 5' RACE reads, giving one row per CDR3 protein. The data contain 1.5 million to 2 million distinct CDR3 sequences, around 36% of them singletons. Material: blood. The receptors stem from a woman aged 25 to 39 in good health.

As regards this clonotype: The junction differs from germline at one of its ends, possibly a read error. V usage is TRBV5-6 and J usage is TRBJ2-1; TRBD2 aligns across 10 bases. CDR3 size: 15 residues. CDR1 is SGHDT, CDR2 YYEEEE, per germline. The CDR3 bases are TGTGCCAGCAGCGGCGGACTAGCGGACTACAATGAGCGGTTCTTC. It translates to CASSGGLADYNERFF.

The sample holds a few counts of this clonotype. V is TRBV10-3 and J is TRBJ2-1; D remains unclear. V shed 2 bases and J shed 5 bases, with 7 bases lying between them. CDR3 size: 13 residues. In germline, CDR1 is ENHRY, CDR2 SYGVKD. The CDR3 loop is CAISENRNNEQFF. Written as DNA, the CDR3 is TGTGCCATCAGTGAGAATAGGAACAATGAGCAGTTCTTC.

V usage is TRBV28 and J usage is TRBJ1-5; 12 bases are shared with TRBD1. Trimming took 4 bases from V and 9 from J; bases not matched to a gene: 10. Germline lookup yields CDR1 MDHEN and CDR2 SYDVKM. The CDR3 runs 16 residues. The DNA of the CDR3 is TGTGCCAGCAGTTCGCCGGGACAGGGGGCCCGGGGGCCCCAGCATTTT. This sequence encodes CASSSPGQGARGPQHF.

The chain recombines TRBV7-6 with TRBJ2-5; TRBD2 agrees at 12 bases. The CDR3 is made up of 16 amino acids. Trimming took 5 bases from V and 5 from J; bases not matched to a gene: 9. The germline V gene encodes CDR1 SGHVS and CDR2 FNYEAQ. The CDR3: CASSKLAGGTSETQYF. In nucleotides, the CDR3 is TGTGCCAGCAGCAAACTAGCGGGGGGAACCTCGGAGACCCAGTACTTC.

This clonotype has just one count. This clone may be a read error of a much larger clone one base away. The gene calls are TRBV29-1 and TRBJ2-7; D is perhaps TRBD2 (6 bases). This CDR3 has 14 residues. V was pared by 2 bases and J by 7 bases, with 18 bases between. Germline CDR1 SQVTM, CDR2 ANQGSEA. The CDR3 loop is CSVEIGLAWNEQYF. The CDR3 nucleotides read TGCAGCGTTGAAATCGGGCTAGCGTGGAATGAGCAGTACTTC.